The T cell receptor (beta chain) under discussion was sequenced for a study of Graves' ophthalmopathy and Graves' hyperthyroidism. Study information: Before any treatment, peripheral blood was taken at the initial diagnosis.

Trimming left V 6 bases short and J 8 bases short, with 7 bases between. CDR1 SGHTA and CDR2 FQGNSA come from the germline V gene. The CDR3 has 11 residues. Regarding the study as a whole: Blood also contained most of the expanded thyroid clonotypes above 0.001 frequency.

Transcripts of RNA were the source for amplifying TCR beta CDR3 regions. First-round RT-PCR used HTBI primers; second-round multiplex PCR followed. TCRdb reprocessed the multiplex PCR reads via MiXCR and lists one record per CDR3 protein. The sample carries some 750,000 distinct CDR3 sequences, roughly 40% recorded once. Excluded: other autoimmune disease, uncontrolled infection, pregnancy or lactation. PBMCs were isolated from an approximately 10 ml sample of fresh peripheral blood. For this clonotype: Its antigen is as yet unknown.

Sequencing input: peripheral blood. This clonotype was sampled from an adult man with Graves' ophthalmopathy. The chain combines TRBV7-2 with TRBJ2-2; D is ambiguous. The CDR3 sequence: CASRPRGELFF. CDR3 coding DNA: TGTGCCAGCAGGCCCCGAGGGGAGCTGTTTTTT.